Listed here are 8 T cell receptor beta chains from one sample, sequenced in a study of Ad26.COV2.S vaccination and SARS-CoV-2 variants. Treatment given: 15 to 20 received Ad26.COV2.S at low or high dose, single or two shots; several received placebo; per-sample allocation not given. Day 63 after the first vaccine or placebo injection was the time point for sampling. Sequencing used immunoSEQ multiplex PCR; TCRdb keeps in-frame clones, though not all of them. The top ten hold less than 3.5% of the sample, which has fewer than 300,000 clones, around 87% seen once. The specimen comprised peripheral blood, sampled in a trial of Ad26.COV2.S vaccine versus placebo. These TCRs come from a person between 18 and 60 years old who received the Ad26.COV2.S COVID-19 vaccine or a placebo.

Turning to this clone: In the same sample, other DNA sequences code for this CDR3. V usage is TRBV29-1 and J usage is TRBJ1-5; D call uncertain. V shed 4 bases and J shed 2 bases, with 9 bases lying between them. Germline assignment: CDR1 SQVTM and CDR2 ANQGSEA. The CDR3 sequence is 13 residues long. This CDR3 reads CSVGGEGNQPQHF. In nucleotides, the CDR3 is TGCAGCGTTGGCGGGGAGGGCAATCAGCCCCAGCATTTT.

For this clone: This CDR3 is also generated by other DNA sequences in the sample. The CDR3 region has the DNA TGTGCCAGCAGTCTGGATAGGGCCTATGGCTACACCTTC. Translation gives CASSLDRAYGYTF. The chain recombines TRBV5-6 with TRBJ1-2; D not certain. Germline V gene sequence: CDR1 SGHDT, CDR2 YYEEEE. The CDR3 runs to 13 residues. Between the trimmed V and J ends, which lost 5 bases and 4 bases, there was a span of 12 bases.

The V call is TRBV11-2, the J call TRBJ2-7; D possibly corresponds to TRBD1 (6 bases). This CDR3 is built from 14 residues. V gave up 1 base and J gave up 6 bases, with 13 bases separating them. Germline V gene data show CDR1 as SGHAT and CDR2 as FQNNGV. CDR3 nucleotides: TGTGCCAGCAGCTTAGGAGCGCTAGGGGGCGAGCAGTACTTC. This codes for CASSLGALGGEQYF.

The chain uses TRBV14 and TRBJ1-1; TRBD1 aligns across 7 bases. The CDR3 runs 13 residues. Looked up from germline, CDR1 is SGHDN and CDR2 is FVKESK. The V and J ends lost 4 bases and 3 bases, in that order; junction bases with no gene match: 2. CDR3 bases: TGTGCCAGCAGCCTCGACAGGGACACTGAAGCTTTCTTT. Translation gives CASSLDRDTEAFF.

This sequence joins TRBV27 and TRBJ2-2, with TRBD2 identical over 7 bases. The CDR3 consists of 16 residues. CDR1 is MNHEY, CDR2 SMNVEV, per germline (reference sequence). With 5 bases clipped from V and 0 bases from J, the junction kept 6 bases outside the gene matches. Written as DNA, the CDR3 is TGTGCCAGCAGTAGAGAGGGACTATCGAACACCGGGGAGCTGTTTTTT. This gives the protein CASSREGLSNTGELFF.

The chain is built from TRBV30 and TRBJ2-7; weak D call: TRBD2 (5 bases). Germline assignment: CDR1 GTSNPN and CDR2 SVGIG (reference sequence). The CDR3 runs 14 residues. The V end was cut by 2 bases, the J end by 5 bases, with 16 bases between. CDR3 nucleotides: TGTGCCTGGAGTCGAGCGGAGAGGGCCCACGAGCAGTACTTC. It specifies CAWSRAERAHEQYF.

The chain links TRBV6-4 to TRBJ2-1, with TRBD2 as a possible D gene (7 bases). The V gene's germline CDR1 is MRHNA and CDR2 SNTAGT. The CDR3 runs 12 residues. Trimming took off 2 bases at V and 11 bases at J, with 10 bases between the two ends. In DNA, the CDR3 is TGTGCCAGCAGTGACGGGGGGGGCCAGCAGTTCTTC. Protein sequence: CASSDGGGQQFF.

The genes are TRBV20-1 and TRBJ1-2; unclear D gene. Germline CDR1 DFQATT, CDR2 SNEGSKA (reference sequence). Trimming left V 4 bases short and J 8 bases short, with 8 bases between. This CDR3 has 10 residues. Here the CDR3 DNA reads TGCAGTGCTAATCCCGTGGGCTACACCTTC. Its protein is CSANPVGYTF.